The rows below give T cell receptor beta chains drawn from one sample of a study of early T cells in non-severe SARS-CoV-2 infection. TCRdb fed the 5' RACE reads into MiXCR, producing one record per CDR3 protein. Of fewer than 55,000 distinct CDR3 sequences detected, 7% to 10% appear once; the ten largest clones hold under 5.5%. Material for sequencing was whole blood. The receptors shown here come from an adult who was a healthcare worker with PCR-confirmed SARS-CoV-2 infection or an uninfected control (not recorded which). The CDR3 runs from the conserved cysteine through the conserved F or W. A D gene is named only where the DNA matches it firmly. Clone size appears in some rows only: once, few, many, or a class for an expanded clone.

D: -
J: TRBJ1-6
size: many
V: TRBV12-5
DNA: TGTGCTAGTGGTTTGTTGGGGAATTCACCCCTCCACTTT
CDR3: CASGLLGNSPLHF

D: -
J: TRBJ1-2
size: many
V: TRBV20-1
DNA: TGCAGTGCTAGAGATAATGATGGCAGCCCTTCGCTGGGCTATGGCTACACCTTC
CDR3: CSARDNDGSPSLGYGYTF

D: -
J: TRBJ2-5
size: many
V: TRBV6-6
DNA: TGTGCCAGCAGCCCGAACGCAGAGACCCAGTACTTC
CDR3: CASSPNAETQYF

D: -
J: TRBJ1-2
size: few
V: TRBV20-1
DNA: TGCAGTGCTAGATGGCTATTTGGCTACACCTTC
CDR3: CSARWLFGYTF

D: TRBD2
J: TRBJ2-7
size: many
V: TRBV10-1
DNA: TGCGCCAGCAGTGCTAGCGGAGCCTACGAGCAGTACTTC
CDR3: CASSASGAYEQYF

D: -
J: TRBJ2-7
size: -
V: TRBV6-6
DNA: TGTGCCAGCAGTTACGACATGACCTACGAGCAGTACTTC
CDR3: CASSYDMTYEQYF

D: -
J: TRBJ2-1
size: -
V: TRBV29-1
DNA: TGCAGCGCTGCAGGAGTTCCTTACAATGAGCAGTTCTTC
CDR3: CSAAGVPYNEQFF

D: -
J: TRBJ1-5
size: -
V: TRBV15
DNA: TGTGCCACCAGCAGTGGACGGAGTAGGGCCCAGCATTTT
CDR3: CATSSGRSRAQHF

D: -
J: TRBJ2-2
size: once
V: TRBV29-1
DNA: TGCAGCGTTGTATGGCCTTACACCGGGGAGCTGTTTTTT
CDR3: CSVVWPYTGELFF

D: -
J: TRBJ1-6
size: many
V: TRBV5-5
DNA: TGTGCCAGCAGCTTGTCAGGGTTTGGGTCACCCCTCCACTTT
CDR3: CASSLSGFGSPLHF

D: -
J: TRBJ2-7
size: many
V: TRBV27
DNA: TGTGCCAGCAGTTTAGAGCAGGGCCCCTACGAGCAGTACTTC
CDR3: CASSLEQGPYEQYF

D: TRBD2
J: TRBJ2-7
size: few
V: TRBV5-1
DNA: TGCGCCAGCAGCTCCGGACTAGCGGACTACGAGCAGTACTTC
CDR3: CASSSGLADYEQYF

D: -
J: TRBJ1-5
size: many
V: TRBV2
DNA: TGTGCCAGCAGGATGGGGTTGTATCAGCCCCAGCATTTT
CDR3: CASRMGLYQPQHF

D: -
J: TRBJ1-1
size: medium-sized
V: TRBV27
DNA: TGTGCCAGCAGTTTGGGTATTGGGACGGGCACTGAAGCTTTCTTT
CDR3: CASSLGIGTGTEAFF

D: TRBD1
J: TRBJ1-5
size: many
V: TRBV7-2
DNA: TGTGCCAGCAGCTTAGACAGGGGGCGCGGGTCCCAGCATTTT
CDR3: CASSLDRGRGSQHF

D: -
J: TRBJ2-5
size: few
V: TRBV20-1
DNA: TGCAGTGCTGGAGGCCGGTACCAAGAGACCCAGTACTTC
CDR3: CSAGGRYQETQYF

D: -
J: TRBJ1-6
size: -
V: TRBV6-6
DNA: TGTGCCAGCAGTTACAACGGGGGAGCAAATTCACCCCTCCACTTT
CDR3: CASSYNGGANSPLHF

D: TRBD1
J: TRBJ2-3
size: -
V: TRBV5-1
DNA: TGCGCCAGCAGCTTGGATGGACAGGCTAGCACAGATACGCAGTATTTT
CDR3: CASSLDGQASTDTQYF

D: -
J: TRBJ2-5
size: many
V: TRBV11-2
DNA: TGTGCCAGCAGCTTACCGTCCGGGCGCCAAGAGACCCAGTACTTC
CDR3: CASSLPSGRQETQYF

D: -
J: TRBJ2-1
size: -
V: TRBV11-1
DNA: TGTGCCAGCAGCTATAGTCGGCGCTACAATGAGCAGTTCTTC
CDR3: CASSYSRRYNEQFF

D: -
J: TRBJ1-5
size: -
V: TRBV6-6
DNA: TGTGCCAGCAGTTACGTGGGGAGTAGCAATCAGCCCCAGCATTTT
CDR3: CASSYVGSSNQPQHF

D: TRBD1
J: TRBJ2-5
size: few
V: TRBV25-1
DNA: TGTGCCAGCAGTGTGACAGGGGGTCCCTGGGAGACCCAGTACTTC
CDR3: CASSVTGGPWETQYF

D: TRBD2
J: TRBJ2-5
size: -
V: TRBV28
DNA: TGTGCCAGCAGGGCGGGAGGGCCTCTTGAGACCCAGTACTTC
CDR3: CASRAGGPLETQYF

D: TRBD1
J: TRBJ1-2
size: many
V: TRBV6-2/TRBV6-3
DNA: TGTGCCAGCAGCCCCAGGGGGGTTAACTATGGCTACACCTTC
CDR3: CASSPRGVNYGYTF

D: -
J: TRBJ2-2
size: many
V: TRBV2
DNA: TGTGCCAGCGGGAAGATGGAAGCGAACACCGGGGAGCTGTTTTTT
CDR3: CASGKMEANTGELFF

D: TRBD2
J: TRBJ2-7
size: few
V: TRBV4-3
DNA: TGCGCCAGCAGCCAAGATCGAGGGACTAGCGGATACGAGCAGTACTTC
CDR3: CASSQDRGTSGYEQYF

D: -
J: TRBJ1-4
size: few
V: TRBV20-1
DNA: TGCAGTGCTAGACCCCCGAGCGCAACTAATGAAAAACTGTTTTTT
CDR3: CSARPPSATNEKLFF

D: -
J: TRBJ1-2
size: many
V: TRBV12-5
DNA: TGTGCTAGTGGTTTGGTAGTAGGCAGACTCTATGGCTACACCTTC
CDR3: CASGLVVGRLYGYTF

D: -
J: TRBJ2-7
size: many
V: TRBV27
DNA: TGTGCCAGCAGTTTTCAGGGGGGTAACTACGAGCAGTACTTC
CDR3: CASSFQGGNYEQYF

D: -
J: TRBJ2-7
size: many
V: TRBV5-1
DNA: TGCGCCAGCAGTTCCGAACAGGCGATCGGGGGCTACGAGCAGTACTTC
CDR3: CASSSEQAIGGYEQYF

D: -
J: TRBJ2-7
size: few
V: TRBV28
DNA: TGTGCCAGCAGTTTATATGGCGGCTACGAGCAGTACTTC
CDR3: CASSLYGGYEQYF

D: TRBD1
J: TRBJ2-3
size: -
V: TRBV15
DNA: TGTGCCACCAGCACAAACAGGGGAAGCACAGATACGCAGTATTTT
CDR3: CATSTNRGSTDTQYF

D: -
J: TRBJ2-7
size: few
V: TRBV12-3/TRBV12-4
DNA: TGTGCCAGCACCTCCCAAGGCTACGAGCAGTACTTC
CDR3: CASTSQGYEQYF

D: -
J: TRBJ2-3
size: many
V: TRBV12-3/TRBV12-4
DNA: TGTGCCAGCAGTTGGGGACTTCAGACAGATACGCAGTATTTT
CDR3: CASSWGLQTDTQYF

D: TRBD1
J: TRBJ2-1
size: -
V: TRBV20-1
DNA: TGCAGTCCAGTGGGACAGGCTAGCTCCTACAATGAGCAGTTCTTC
CDR3: CSPVGQASSYNEQFF

D: -
J: TRBJ1-6
size: many
V: TRBV27
DNA: TGTGCCAGCAGTTTATGGGGGAAACGGTATAATTCACCCCTCCACTTT
CDR3: CASSLWGKRYNSPLHF

D: -
J: TRBJ1-1
size: -
V: TRBV5-1
DNA: TGCGCCAGCAGCCCTTCCGGGGGGTTCATGAACACTGAAGCTTTCTTT
CDR3: CASSPSGGFMNTEAFF

D: TRBD2
J: TRBJ2-1
size: many
V: TRBV20-1
DNA: TGCAGTGCTACTCTAGCGGAGACAAACAATGAGCAGTTCTTC
CDR3: CSATLAETNNEQFF

D: -
J: TRBJ2-7
size: many
V: TRBV18
DNA: TGTGCCAGCTCACTCTTCAGTGGCGGTCGGTATGGGGAGCAGTACTTC
CDR3: CASSLFSGGRYGEQYF

D: TRBD1
J: TRBJ1-4
size: few
V: TRBV11-2
DNA: TGTGCCAGCAGCGCTTTTGGGGACAACAGGGGGACTAATGAAAAACTGTTTTTT
CDR3: CASSAFGDNRGTNEKLFF

D: -
J: TRBJ2-1
size: many
V: TRBV5-1
DNA: TGCGCCAGCAGCCCTCAGGGTCGGGTTGAGCAGTTCTTC
CDR3: CASSPQGRVEQFF